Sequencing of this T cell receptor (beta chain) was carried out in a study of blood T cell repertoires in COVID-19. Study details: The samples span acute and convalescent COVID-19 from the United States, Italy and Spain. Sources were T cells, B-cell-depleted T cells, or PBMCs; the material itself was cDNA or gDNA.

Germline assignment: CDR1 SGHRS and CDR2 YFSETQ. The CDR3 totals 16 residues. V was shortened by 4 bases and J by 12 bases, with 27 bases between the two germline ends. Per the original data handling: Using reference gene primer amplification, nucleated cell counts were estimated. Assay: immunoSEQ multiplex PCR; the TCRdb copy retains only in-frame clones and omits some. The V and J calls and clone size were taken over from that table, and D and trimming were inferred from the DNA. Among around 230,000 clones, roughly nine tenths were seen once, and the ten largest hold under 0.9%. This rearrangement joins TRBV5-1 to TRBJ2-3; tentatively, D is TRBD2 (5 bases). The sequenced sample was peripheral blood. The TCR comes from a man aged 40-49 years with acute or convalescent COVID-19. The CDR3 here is CASSTSTGINTRHQYF. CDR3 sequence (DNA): TGCGCCAGCAGCACCAGTACGGGGATTAACACCAGACACCAGTATTTT.